This record concerns one TCR beta chain sequence. This record comes from a study of blood T cell repertoires in COVID-19. Study-wide context: The United States, Italy and Spain were the sources of the acute and convalescent COVID-19 samples. T cells, B-cell-depleted T cells, or PBMCs supplied cDNA or gDNA.

The V end was cut by 2 bases, the J end by 0 bases, with 8 bases between. Germline loops: CDR1 SQVTM, CDR2 ANQGSEA. The CDR3 has 13 amino acids. Measured with immunoSEQ multiplex PCR; TCRdb has only the in-frame clones, and not every one. The table lists about 140,000 clones, approximately 80% of them singletons. Sequenced input: peripheral blood. The chain uses TRBV29-1 and TRBJ2-7; D perhaps matches TRBD1 (5 bases). This clonotype originated in a human donor in a cohort sampled during active COVID-19. The CDR3 is CSVERGSSYEQYF. The CDR3 bases are TGCAGCGTTGAAAGGGGCAGCTCCTACGAGCAGTACTTC.